The following is a T cell receptor (beta chain) sequence with its context. This entry is derived from a study of Graves' ophthalmopathy and Graves' hyperthyroidism. V was pared by 5 bases and J by 4 bases, with 12 bases of the junction left unmatched. The CDR3 is 16 residues long. Per the germline V gene, CDR1 is MGHDK and CDR2 is SYGVNS. As the template, RNA transcripts were used to amplify TCR beta CDR3 regions. Second-round multiplex PCR came after first-round RT-PCR with HTBI primers. TCRdb redid the calling of the multiplex PCR reads with MiXCR, one entry per CDR3 protein. The sample comprises roughly 700,000 distinct CDR3 sequences, 40% of which are singletons, and 40% to 55% rests with the top ten.

Sequencing input: peripheral blood. The chain uses TRBV25-1 and TRBJ2-7; 9 bases align to TRBD1. This clonotype was obtained from an adult man with Graves' ophthalmopathy. The CDR3 loop is CASSYEVPDRGYEQYF. In nucleotides, the CDR3 is TGTGCCAGCAGTTACGAGGTCCCCGACAGGGGGTACGAGCAGTACTTC.